What follows are 6 T cell receptor beta chains derived from one specimen sequenced in a study of cytomegalovirus exposure and HLA in healthy donors (dated by TCRdb to about 2017). The protocol used for the library was the immunoSEQ multiplex PCR assay. A mixture of 60 forward primers for TCR Vbeta segments and 13 reverse primers for TCR Jbeta segments was used in the multiplex PCR. TCRdb's version of the immuneACCESS table is confined to in-frame rearrangements and falls short of the full clone set. An unresolved V gene accounts for under half of the shortfall where checked; the remainder is of unknown origin. This sample is represented by about 200,000 clones; roughly three quarters of them were singletons. Approximately 0.4% of the sample is in the top ten clones. Sample: PBMCs. The source is a male donor in good health and CMV-seropositive.

CDR3 in amino acids: CASSIPGTGGAKKAEQYF. The DNA of the CDR3 is TGTGCCAGTAGTATTCCCGGGACAGGGGGCGCAAAGAAGGCCGAGCAGTACTTC. V is TRBV19 and J is TRBJ2-7, with 12 nucleotides matching TRBD1. The CDR3 sequence is 18 residues long. The trim removed 3 bases at V and 6 bases at J, leaving 15 bases unmatched. Germline assignment: CDR1 LNHDA and CDR2 SQIVND (reference sequence).

J is TRBJ1-2 and V is TRBV19; no clear D. The germline gives CDR1 LNHDA, CDR2 SQIVND (reference sequence). This CDR3 contains 14 residues. The ends were cut back, 0 bases at V and 2 bases at J, with 7 bases in the middle. The CDR3 sequence is CASSIEQRNYGYTF. Written as DNA, the CDR3 is TGTGCCAGTAGTATAGAACAGAGAAACTATGGCTACACCTTC.

The chain joins TRBV18 to TRBJ2-7; TRBD2 matches at 9 bases. V dropped 3 bases and J dropped 3; count of bases not matched to a gene: 3. Germline values: CDR1 KGHSH, CDR2 LQKENI. This CDR3 region has 14 residues. CDR3 in amino acids: CASSPNSGSYEQYF. In DNA form, the CDR3 reads TGTGCCAGCTCACCCAATAGCGGGAGCTACGAGCAGTACTTC.

The chain's CDR3 is CASSPRSGIAGELFF. The CDR3 DNA follows: TGTGCCAGCAGCCCCCGTTCAGGGATAGCCGGGGAGCTGTTTTTT. The genes are TRBV7-9 and TRBJ2-2, with D tentatively TRBD1 (5 bases). Germline V CDR1 and CDR2: SEHNR, FQNEAQ (reference sequence). V lost 5 bases to trimming and J lost 6 bases, with 16 bases between them. This CDR3 has 15 residues.

The chain has TRBV7-2 and TRBJ2-3; D gene ambiguous. This CDR3 has 12 amino acids. From germline, CDR1 is SGHTA and CDR2 FQGNSA. With 5 bases removed from V and 3 bases from J, the gap between germline ends came to 6 bases. The CDR3, as DNA: TGTGCCAGCAGCCGACTGACAGATACGCAGTATTTT. Encoded protein: CASSRLTDTQYF.

The chain links TRBV10-3 to TRBJ1-5; the D gene is possibly TRBD1 (6 bases). The V gene's germline CDR1 is ENHRY and CDR2 SYGVKD. V dropped 2 bases and J dropped 4 bases, with 12 bases sitting between them. This CDR3 is 15 amino acids long. The CDR3 region is CAISENTGRNQPQHF. CDR3 in DNA: TGTGCCATCAGTGAGAATACAGGGCGGAATCAGCCCCAGCATTTT.